These 15 T cell receptor beta chains came from one sample sequenced in a study of beta chain features in type 1 diabetes (dated by TCRdb to about 2018). Library prep was done by the immunoSEQ multiplex PCR assay. The High Capacity cDNA Reverse Transcription Kit was used to reverse transcribe all of the isolated RNA, meaning that expressed TCRB transcripts were what got sequenced. TCRdb stores this immuneACCESS table with in-frame sequences only. Part of the clones is absent; in the studies checked, under half of the shortfall reflects unresolved V genes, and no reason is known for the rest. The sample table holds about 650,000 clones, of which about an eighth were seen once. The ten most abundant clones make up approximately 0.11% of the sample. What the work shows at the level of the full study, not this receptor alone: In all four CD4+ subsets, TCRB CDR3 length was moderately but significantly shorter in type 1 diabetes patients.

These receptors have no identified antigens. Sequenced sample: naive CD4+ T cells from blood. In the paper's terms, the cell subset or site label means: true naive CD4+ T cells. These receptors were collected from a man aged 30-40 years with type 1 diabetes.

This clone was counted only a few times. The chain couples TRBV20-1 to TRBJ1-1, with D unclear. V lost 5 bases and J lost 1, with 5 bases in between. The length of the CDR3 is 11 residues. Germline loops: CDR1 DFQATT, CDR2 SNEGSKA (reference sequence). The CDR3 loop reads CSAPRNTEAFF. In DNA form, the CDR3 reads TGCAGTGCTCCCAGGAACACTGAAGCTTTCTTT.

The chain carries TRBV29-1 and TRBJ1-4, with D perhaps matching TRBD1 (5 bases). There are 12 residues in the CDR3. With 4 bases removed from V and 7 bases from J, the gap between germline ends came to 10 bases. The V gene's germline CDR1 is SQVTM and CDR2 ANQGSEA. The DNA of the CDR3 is TGCAGCGTTGCGGGAGGGGCTGAAAAACTGTTTTTT. This encodes CSVAGGAEKLFF.

This clone was seen a handful of times. The chain has TRBV7-9 and TRBJ1-1; 8 bases fit TRBD1. J lost 3 bases, V lost 5 bases, and 8 bases had no gene match. The CDR3 runs to 15 residues. CDR1 is SEHNR and CDR2 is FQNEAQ in the germline V gene (reference sequence). The CDR3 DNA is TGTGCCAGCAGCAGAGAGGGACAGGTAGACACTGAAGCTTTCTTT. As protein: CASSREGQVDTEAFF.

This clone has a handful of counts. The chain carries TRBV29-1 and TRBJ1-2; TRBD1 aligns across 9 bases. V shed 6 bases and J 3 bases; nucleotides not matched to a gene: 5. The CDR3 has 13 residues. CDR1 is SQVTM and CDR2 is ANQGSEA in the germline V gene. CDR3 nucleotide sequence: TGCAGCGTCTCCCGGGACAGGGACTATGGCTACACCTTC. Its protein product is CSVSRDRDYGYTF. The full variable domain, completed using reference TRBV29-1 and TRBJ1-2, is SAVISQKPSRDICQRGTSLTIQCQVDSQVTMMFWYRQQPGQSLTLIATANQGSEATYESGFVIDKFPISRPNLTFSTLTVSNMSPEDSSIYLCSVSRDRDYGYTFGSGTRLTVV.

The chain joins TRBV19 to TRBJ1-5; no firm D call. V was cut by 2 bases and J by 0 bases, with 8 bases left in between. This CDR3 has 15 amino acids. Germline lookup yields CDR1 LNHDA and CDR2 SQIVND (reference sequence). The CDR3 nucleotides read TGTGCCAGTAGTATACCCAGCCCTAGCAATCAGCCCCAGCATTTT. It encodes CASSIPSPSNQPQHF. Looking up the rest from reference TRBV19 and TRBJ1-5 gives the full variable domain: DGGITQSPKYLFRKEGQNVTLSCEQNLNHDAMYWYRQDPGQGLRLIYYSQIVNDFQKGDIAEGYSVSREKKESFPLTVTSAQKNPTAFYLCASSIPSPSNQPQHFGDGTRLSIL.

This clone has just a few counts. This chain joins TRBV7-2 and TRBJ2-3, with TRBD2 matching over 8 bases. This CDR3 has 15 amino acids. In germline, CDR1 is SGHTA, CDR2 FQGNSA. V shed 6 bases and J 2 bases; nucleotides not matched to a gene: 7. CDR3 residues: CASRWPGLDTDTQYF. The CDR3 bases are TGTGCCAGCAGATGGCCGGGACTAGACACAGATACGCAGTATTTT.

V is TRBV4-2 and J is TRBJ1-4; possibly TRBD1 for D (5 bases). This CDR3 has 18 residues. CDR1 LGHNA and CDR2 YNFKEQ come from the germline V gene. V was clipped by 0 bases and J by 8 bases, with 22 bases between them. CDR3 region: CASSQDGGTHSGREKLFF. DNA of the CDR3: TGTGCCAGCAGCCAAGATGGTGGCACCCACTCAGGGCGAGAAAAACTGTTTTTT.

The sample holds a few counts of this clone. The V gene is TRBV11-2, the J gene TRBJ2-1; 10 bases line up with TRBD1. CDR1 and CDR2 from the germline V gene are SGHAT and FQNNGV. V lost 9 bases, J lost 9 bases, and 8 bases stayed unmatched. This CDR3 has 13 amino acids. DNA of the CDR3: TGTGCCAGTCCGGGACAGGGGCTTGGTGAGCAGTTCTTC. Translated, it gives CASPGQGLGEQFF.

This clone was seen only a few times. The chain employs TRBV5-1 and TRBJ2-3, with D maybe TRBD2 (6 bases). This CDR3 spans 15 amino acids. V was clipped by 6 bases and J by 2 bases, with 16 bases between them. Germline assignment: CDR1 SGHRS and CDR2 YFSETQ. CDR3: CASTGELAFTDTQYF. In DNA form, the CDR3 reads TGCGCCAGCACAGGAGAACTAGCATTCACAGATACGCAGTATTTT.

The chain carries TRBV7-2 and TRBJ1-5, with TRBD1 matching 9 bases. Germline V gene data show CDR1 as SGHTA and CDR2 as FQGNSA. CDR3 length equals 17 residues. Unmatched junction bases numbered 7, after V lost 4 bases and J lost 0 bases. CDR3 in DNA: TGTGCCAGCAGCTCCCGGACAGGGGTGTATAGCAATCAGCCCCAGCATTTT. This codes for CASSSRTGVYSNQPQHF.

The chain has TRBV5-1 and TRBJ2-2, with D perhaps matching TRBD2 (6 bases). CDR3 length equals 15 residues. Trimming took 1 base from V and 3 from J, leaving 10 bases between them. Germline V CDR1 and CDR2: SGHRS, YFSETQ. CDR3 DNA: TGCGCCAGCAGCTTGCGCGGGGAGTACACCGGGGAGCTGTTTTTT. Protein product: CASSLRGEYTGELFF.

The chain uses TRBV29-1 and TRBJ2-3; D might be TRBD2 (5 bases). V shed 5 bases and J shed 5 bases, with 11 bases lying between them. The germline gives CDR1 SQVTM, CDR2 ANQGSEA. The CDR3 extends over 12 amino acids. The CDR3 spells CSVRGMRDTQYF. CDR3 bases: TGCAGCGTTAGAGGGATGAGAGATACGCAGTATTTT.

The rearrangement links TRBV5-1 to TRBJ2-5; D not certain. The germline V gene has CDR1 SGHRS and CDR2 YFSETQ. This CDR3 contains 14 residues. Between the trimmed V and J ends, which lost 0 bases and 2 bases, there was a span of 8 bases. The CDR3 region has the DNA TGCGCCAGCAGCTTGGAACTCCCTCAAGAGACCCAGTACTTC. It translates to CASSLELPQETQYF.

This rearrangement joins TRBV6-5 to TRBJ1-1; D remains unclear. This CDR3 region has 13 residues. In germline, CDR1 is MNHEY, CDR2 SVGAGI. The V and J ends lost 4 bases and 4 bases respectively, with 10 bases between them. CDR3 amino acids: CASSWGWATEAFF. In DNA, the CDR3 is TGTGCCAGCAGTTGGGGTTGGGCCACTGAAGCTTTCTTT.

The chain recombines TRBV27 with TRBJ1-1; TRBD1 might be the D (6 bases). The V and J ends lost 4 bases and 6 bases respectively, with 21 bases between them. The CDR3 sequence is 16 residues long. Germline V gene sequence: CDR1 MNHEY, CDR2 SMNVEV (reference sequence). CDR3 amino acids: CASSSAPGQSGPEAFF. Written as DNA, the CDR3 is TGTGCCAGCAGTTCAGCGCCAGGACAGTCGGGCCCTGAAGCTTTCTTT.